What follows describes a single T cell receptor beta chain. TCRdb reprocessed the 5' RACE reads via MiXCR and lists one record per CDR3 protein. Among around 310,000 distinct CDR3 sequences listed, 20% to 25% were seen once. Germline V lookup: CDR1 SNHLY, CDR2 FYNNEI. This CDR3 has 15 residues. V lost 7 bases to trimming and J lost 0 bases, with 13 bases between them. This specimen belongs to a study of T-cell memory formation after mild COVID-19. V usage is TRBV2 and J usage is TRBJ2-1; D tentatively reads TRBD1 or TRBD2 (5 bases each). What was sequenced was PBMCs or a T cell subset sorted from them (not recorded which). The source of this sequence is a man aged 18 to 30 who had mild COVID-19 (a few samples of this study predate the infection). Cell type and time point are not known. The CDR3 sequence: CASTPGGSSYNEQFF. The CDR3 DNA follows: TGTGCCAGCACCCCTGGGGGTAGCTCCTACAATGAGCAGTTCTTC. The complete variable domain, with remaining parts taken from reference TRBV2 and TRBJ2-1, reads EPEVTQTPSHQVTQMGQEVILRCVPISNHLYFYWYRQILGQKVEFLVSFYNNEISEKSEIFDDQFSVERPDGSNFTLKIRSTKLEDSAMYFCASTPGGSSYNEQFFGPGTRLTVL.